These 9 T cell receptor beta chains were all obtained from the same sample, sequenced in a study of a mutant IDH1 vaccine in newly diagnosed glioma. Time point reported: week 35, safety follow-up. In every dose of vaccine, 300 ug of mutant IDH1 20-mer peptide was given alongside topical imiquimod. Profiled with immunoSEQ multiplex PCR; TCRdb holds only in-frame clones, not every one. The sample yields 68,000 or so clones, more than 70% seen once. Antigens for these TCRs are unknown. This specimen consisted of PBMCs, obtained from a glioma patient whose treatment included an IDH1 peptide vaccine. These receptor sequences come from a man aged 18 to 35 with glioma.

The gene calls are TRBV27 and TRBJ2-1; 11 positions match TRBD2. Losses at the gene ends were 5 bases for V and 4 bases for J; bases not matched to a gene: 7. The CDR3 spans 16 residues. Germline V gene sequence: CDR1 MNHEY, CDR2 SMNVEV (reference sequence). CDR3 sequence reads: CASSLSGRGRYNEQFF. In DNA form, the CDR3 reads TGTGCCAGCAGTCTTAGCGGGAGGGGGCGATACAATGAGCAGTTCTTC.

This chain joins TRBV4-2 and TRBJ1-1, with a tentative D call TRBD1 (5 bases). This CDR3 spans 15 amino acids. Germline V gene lookup returns CDR1 LGHNA and CDR2 YNFKEQ. V was clipped by 2 bases and J by 1 base, with 11 bases between them. The CDR3 loop reads CASSQREGKNTEAFF. CDR3 bases: TGTGCCAGCAGCCAAAGGGAGGGGAAGAACACTGAAGCTTTCTTT.

The chain combines TRBV18 with TRBJ1-1; TRBD1 aligns across 7 bases. This CDR3 comprises 15 residues. V dropped 3 bases and J dropped 7; count of bases not matched to a gene: 11. CDR1 and CDR2 (germline): KGHSH, LQKENI. CDR3 nucleotide sequence: TGTGCCAGCTCACCTAGACAGGGACCCGGGGGTGAAGCTTTCTTT. Its translation is CASSPRQGPGGEAFF.

The rearrangement uses TRBV6-5 and TRBJ2-3; tentatively, D is TRBD1 (6 bases). Trimming took 2 bases from V and 6 from J, leaving 9 bases between them. The germline CDR1 and CDR2 sequences are MNHEY and SVGAGI. The CDR3 runs 13 residues. CDR3 DNA sequence: TGTGCCAGCAGTTACGGGGGCTGGGATACGCAGTATTTT. Translating it yields CASSYGGWDTQYF.

The V and J genes are TRBV27 and TRBJ2-2; D is unclear. Trimming took 5 bases from V and 4 from J, leaving 14 bases between them. The CDR3 has 15 amino acids. Germline CDR1 and CDR2: MNHEY and SMNVEV (reference sequence). The CDR3 reads CASSRQEIPTGELFF. The CDR3 bases are TGTGCCAGCAGTCGGCAGGAAATCCCCACCGGGGAGCTGTTTTTT.

The rearrangement links TRBV27 to TRBJ2-1, with TRBD2 identical over 14 bases. CDR3 length: 15 amino acids. The germline V gene has CDR1 MNHEY and CDR2 SMNVEV (reference sequence). V trimming: 6 bases; J trimming: 12 bases; junction bases outside the gene matches: 10. This CDR3 is CASSIPGLAGDWQFF. The CDR3 bases are TGTGCCAGCAGCATACCGGGACTAGCGGGAGATTGGCAGTTCTTC.

This chain uses TRBV5-8 with TRBJ1-4; 9 bases are shared with TRBD1. From germline, CDR1 is SGHTS and CDR2 YDEGEE. The junction had 8 bases not matched to a gene; V was cut back by 6 bases and J by 8 bases. The CDR3 is 14 residues long. The CDR3 region has the DNA TGTGCCAGCAATCCCGGGACAGGGTACGAAAAACTGTTTTTT. Encoded protein: CASNPGTGYEKLFF.

V gene TRBV21-1 combines with J gene TRBJ2-7; the table gives TRBD2 as D, unverified against the DNA. TRBV21-1 is a recognized pseudogene. The CDR3 is 12 amino acids. The CDR3 nucleotides read TGTGCCAGCAGCAGAGAAGCCCCTGGTCCTTACTTC. Residues: CASSREAPGPYF.

V usage is TRBV15 and J usage is TRBJ1-2; D is undetermined. The germline V gene has CDR1 LNHNV and CDR2 YYDKDF (reference sequence). The CDR3 runs to 14 residues. Trimming removed 1 base from V and 2 bases from J, with 8 bases in between. The CDR3 coding sequence is TGTGCCACCAGCAGAGGGGCAGCCAACTATGGCTACACCTTC. Its protein is CATSRGAANYGYTF.